This is a list of T cell receptor beta chains from one sample in a study of blood T cell repertoires in COVID-19. Assay used: immunoSEQ multiplex PCR; TCRdb lists only in-frame clones, some missing. The table records under 150,000 clones, 80% to 85% of them present only once. Sequenced material: peripheral blood. Receptors originate from a man between 60 and 70 years old with acute or convalescent COVID-19. CDR3s include the opening cysteine and the closing phenylalanine or tryptophan. The order of the fields is CDR3 length, D gene, clone size, J gene, V gene, CDR3 DNA, CDR3 protein. D genes are given only for firm matches. A clone size is listed for some rows: how often the clone was seen (once, few, many), or a class if it is expanded.

cdr3_length: 15; d_call: TRBD1; clone_size: NA; j_call: TRBJ2-1; v_call: TRBV6-6; cdr3_nt: TGTGCCAGCCTTGGCCCAGGGACAGACTACAATGAGCAGTTCTTC; cdr3_aa: CASLGPGTDYNEQFF
cdr3_length: 14; d_call: NA; clone_size: NA; j_call: TRBJ2-7; v_call: TRBV5-1; cdr3_nt: TGCGCCAGCAGCGCGGGGGCTCGGGTCCACGAGCAGTACTTC; cdr3_aa: CASSAGARVHEQYF
cdr3_length: 14; d_call: NA; clone_size: NA; j_call: TRBJ1-1; v_call: TRBV6-5; cdr3_nt: TGTGCCAGCAGTTACTCGACAGTGAACACTGAAGCTTTCTTT; cdr3_aa: CASSYSTVNTEAFF
cdr3_length: 16; d_call: TRBD2; clone_size: NA; j_call: TRBJ2-3; v_call: TRBV3-1/TRBV3-2; cdr3_nt: TGTGCCAGCAGCCTTGTAGCGGGGGGGCGCACAGATACGCAGTATTTT; cdr3_aa: CASSLVAGGRTDTQYF
cdr3_length: 14; d_call: TRBD1; clone_size: NA; j_call: TRBJ2-7; v_call: TRBV5-1; cdr3_nt: TGCGCCAGCAGCTTACCGGGACAGGGCTACGAGCAGTACTTC; cdr3_aa: CASSLPGQGYEQYF
cdr3_length: 13; d_call: NA; clone_size: NA; j_call: TRBJ2-2; v_call: TRBV24-1; cdr3_nt: TGTGCCACCAAAAGAGGGAACACCGGGGAGCTGTTTTTT; cdr3_aa: CATKRGNTGELFF
cdr3_length: 14; d_call: NA; clone_size: NA; j_call: TRBJ2-7; v_call: TRBV29-1; cdr3_nt: TGCAGCGCGTCGGGACAAAAAAGCTCCTACGAGCAGTACTTC; cdr3_aa: CSASGQKSSYEQYF
cdr3_length: 16; d_call: TRBD1; clone_size: few; j_call: TRBJ1-3; v_call: TRBV2; cdr3_nt: TGTGCCAGCAGTTTATTACAGGGGTCTCCTGGAAACACCATATATTTT; cdr3_aa: CASSLLQGSPGNTIYF
cdr3_length: 15; d_call: NA; clone_size: NA; j_call: TRBJ2-7; v_call: TRBV9; cdr3_nt: TGTGCCAGCAGCGTATCGTCCGGGGGCTCCTACGAGCAGTACTTC; cdr3_aa: CASSVSSGGSYEQYF
cdr3_length: 15; d_call: NA; clone_size: NA; j_call: TRBJ1-2; v_call: TRBV15; cdr3_nt: TGTGCCACCTCCTCGGTCGGGGGTGAAAACTATGGCTACACCTTC; cdr3_aa: CATSSVGGENYGYTF
cdr3_length: 13; d_call: NA; clone_size: NA; j_call: TRBJ1-1; v_call: TRBV6-5; cdr3_nt: TGTGCCAGCAGACAGCAAACGAACACTGAAGCTTTCTTT; cdr3_aa: CASRQQTNTEAFF
cdr3_length: 13; d_call: NA; clone_size: few; j_call: TRBJ1-1; v_call: TRBV7-9; cdr3_nt: TGTGCCAGCAGCTTGAGGGAACCTACTGAAGCTTTCTTT; cdr3_aa: CASSLREPTEAFF
cdr3_length: 14; d_call: TRBD2; clone_size: NA; j_call: TRBJ2-7; v_call: TRBV12-5; cdr3_nt: TGTGCTACAATCGGGACTAGCGGGTCCTACGAGCAGTACTTC; cdr3_aa: CATIGTSGSYEQYF
cdr3_length: 9; d_call: NA; clone_size: once; j_call: TRBJ2-7; v_call: TRBV21-1; cdr3_nt: TGTGCCATCACCTACGAGCAGTACTTC; cdr3_aa: CAITYEQYF
cdr3_length: 17; d_call: NA; clone_size: NA; j_call: TRBJ2-2; v_call: TRBV10-2; cdr3_nt: TGCGCCAGCAGTGACCCAGGGGACCCCGCGAACACCGGGGAGCTGTTTTTT; cdr3_aa: CASSDPGDPANTGELFF
cdr3_length: 11; d_call: NA; clone_size: once; j_call: TRBJ2-7; v_call: TRBV11-2; cdr3_nt: TGTGCCAGCAGCTATACCTACGAGCAGTACTTC; cdr3_aa: CASSYTYEQYF
cdr3_length: 13; d_call: NA; clone_size: NA; j_call: TRBJ2-1; v_call: TRBV7-6; cdr3_nt: TGTGCCAGCAGCTCCCCGCTAGGTCCCGGGCAGTTCTTC; cdr3_aa: CASSSPLGPGQFF
cdr3_length: 14; d_call: TRBD1; clone_size: NA; j_call: TRBJ2-7; v_call: TRBV5-4; cdr3_nt: TGTGCCAGCAGCCCGACAGGGGGATCCTACGAGCAGTACTTC; cdr3_aa: CASSPTGGSYEQYF
cdr3_length: 18; d_call: NA; clone_size: NA; j_call: TRBJ2-2; v_call: TRBV18; cdr3_nt: TGTGCCAGCTCACCAGTGTTCCGTAGGGGTGTGGAGACCGGGGAGCTGTTTTTT; cdr3_aa: CASSPVFRRGVETGELFF
cdr3_length: 17; d_call: NA; clone_size: NA; j_call: TRBJ2-1; v_call: TRBV7-8; cdr3_nt: TGTGCCAGCAGCAAACAGGGGGGGGCTAGCGGGACCAATGAGCAGTTCTTC; cdr3_aa: CASSKQGGASGTNEQFF
cdr3_length: 15; d_call: NA; clone_size: NA; j_call: TRBJ2-7; v_call: TRBV15; cdr3_nt: TGTGCCACCAGCGGCGCCAGGGGACGCTCCCACGAGCAGTACTTC; cdr3_aa: CATSGARGRSHEQYF
cdr3_length: 15; d_call: TRBD1; clone_size: once; j_call: TRBJ2-5; v_call: TRBV27; cdr3_nt: TGTGCCAGCAGTCACAGGACAGGGCCCCAAGAGACCCAGTACTTC; cdr3_aa: CASSHRTGPQETQYF
cdr3_length: 16; d_call: NA; clone_size: NA; j_call: TRBJ2-3; v_call: TRBV7-3; cdr3_nt: TGTGCCAGCAGCTTAGGACAACCGGCCTCAGCAGATACGCAGTATTTT; cdr3_aa: CASSLGQPASADTQYF
cdr3_length: 16; d_call: TRBD1; clone_size: NA; j_call: TRBJ2-2; v_call: TRBV4-2; cdr3_nt: TGTGCCAGCAGCCAAGGAGACAGGGGGAACACCGGGGAGCTGTTTTTT; cdr3_aa: CASSQGDRGNTGELFF
cdr3_length: 13; d_call: NA; clone_size: NA; j_call: TRBJ2-3; v_call: TRBV5-3; cdr3_nt: TGTGCCAGAAGCCCTGTGAGCACAGATACGCAGTATTTT; cdr3_aa: CARSPVSTDTQYF
cdr3_length: 16; d_call: NA; clone_size: NA; j_call: TRBJ1-1; v_call: TRBV5-6; cdr3_nt: TGTGCCAGCAGCTCCCGGGCTCCCCGGGGGAACACTGAAGCTTTCTTT; cdr3_aa: CASSSRAPRGNTEAFF
cdr3_length: 16; d_call: TRBD1; clone_size: once; j_call: TRBJ1-4; v_call: TRBV7-9; cdr3_nt: TGTGCCAGCAGCTTAGGCCGGAGGGACAGTAATGAAAAACTGTTTTTT; cdr3_aa: CASSLGRRDSNEKLFF
cdr3_length: 13; d_call: NA; clone_size: NA; j_call: TRBJ2-3; v_call: TRBV27; cdr3_nt: TGTGCCAGCAAACTGATAGAGGCAGATACGCAGTATTTT; cdr3_aa: CASKLIEADTQYF
cdr3_length: 14; d_call: TRBD1; clone_size: NA; j_call: TRBJ1-4; v_call: TRBV28; cdr3_nt: TGTGCCAGCAGGGCGACAGGGGTGTGGGGGAAACTGTTTTTT; cdr3_aa: CASRATGVWGKLFF